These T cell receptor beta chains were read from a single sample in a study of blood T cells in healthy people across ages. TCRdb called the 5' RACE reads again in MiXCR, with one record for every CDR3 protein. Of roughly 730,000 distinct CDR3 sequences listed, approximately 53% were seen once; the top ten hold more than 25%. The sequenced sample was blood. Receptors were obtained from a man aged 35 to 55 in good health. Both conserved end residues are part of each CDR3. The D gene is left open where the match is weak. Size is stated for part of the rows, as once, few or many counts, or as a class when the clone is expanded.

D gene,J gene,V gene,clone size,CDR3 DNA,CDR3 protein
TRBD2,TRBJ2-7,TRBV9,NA,TGTGTCAGCAGCGTAGATGGTAGCGGGAGGTCCGAGCAGTACTTC,CVSSVDGSGRSEQYF
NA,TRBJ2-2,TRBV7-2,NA,TGTGCCAGCAGCTTAGAGGGGGGCGCAAGTCCCGGGGAGCTGTTTTTT,CASSLEGGASPGELFF
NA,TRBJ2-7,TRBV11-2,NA,TGTGCCAGCAGCCTAGTTGGGGGCAACTACGAGCAGTACTTC,CASSLVGGNYEQYF
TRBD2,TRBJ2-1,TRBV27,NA,TGTGCCAGCAGTTTTGGGACTAGCCGGGACTACAATGAGCAGTTCTTC,CASSFGTSRDYNEQFF
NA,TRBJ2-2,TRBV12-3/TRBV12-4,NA,TGTGCCAGCAACACTCTCTCGGTCACCGGGGAGCTGTTTTTT,CASNTLSVTGELFF
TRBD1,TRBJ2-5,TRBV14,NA,TGTGCCAGCAGTCGGGACAGGGCTGAGGAGACCCAGTACTTC,CASSRDRAEETQYF
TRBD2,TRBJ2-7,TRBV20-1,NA,TGCAGTGCTGAGTGGGGACTAGCGGACTACGAGCAGTACTTC,CSAEWGLADYEQYF
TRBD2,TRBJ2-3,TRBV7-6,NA,TGTGCCAGCAGCTTAGGAGCGGGGTCATGGACAGATACGCAGTATTTT,CASSLGAGSWTDTQYF
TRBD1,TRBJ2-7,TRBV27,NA,TGTGCCAGCAGCTCGCGCCTACAGGGGCGATGGGCCGAGCAGTACTTC,CASSSRLQGRWAEQYF
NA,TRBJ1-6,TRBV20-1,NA,TGCAGTGCGGAGGAGGAATCAAGGGGTAATTCACCCCTCCACTTT,CSAEEESRGNSPLHF
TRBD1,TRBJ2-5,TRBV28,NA,TGTGCCAGCAGCATATTGGGACAGGGGCAAGAGACCCAGTACTTC,CASSILGQGQETQYF
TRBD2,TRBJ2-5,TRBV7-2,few,TGTGCCAGCAGCTTAGTTGGGGCGGGGGGGCGAGAGACCCAGTACTTC,CASSLVGAGGRETQYF
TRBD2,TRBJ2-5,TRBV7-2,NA,TGTGCCAGCAGCATTATTAGCGGGAGGTCTCAAGAGACCCAGTACTTC,CASSIISGRSQETQYF
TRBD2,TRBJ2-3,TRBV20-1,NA,TGCAGTGCTAGCGCGCGGGGGACGGCCTTAAGCACAGATACGCAGTATTTT,CSASARGTALSTDTQYF
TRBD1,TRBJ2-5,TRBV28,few,TGTGCCAGCAGTTTGGATGACAGGGTAGAGACCCAGTACTTC,CASSLDDRVETQYF
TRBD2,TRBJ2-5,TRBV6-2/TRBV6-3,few,TGTGCCAGCAGTTACTCCTCGGGACTAGCGGGAGCCCCTTCGGGGGAGACCCAGTACTTC,CASSYSSGLAGAPSGETQYF
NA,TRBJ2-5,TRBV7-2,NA,TGTGCCAGCAGCTTACTGAACGGAGAGACCCAGTACTTC,CASSLLNGETQYF